The rows below give T cell receptor beta chains drawn from one sample of a study of cytomegalovirus exposure and HLA in healthy donors. Sequencing used immunoSEQ multiplex PCR; TCRdb keeps in-frame clones, though not all of them. The sample has 130,000 to 150,000 clones, around 80% seen once. Material: PBMCs. The receptor set was obtained from a female donor in good health and CMV-seronegative. Both conserved end residues are part of each CDR3. A D gene is named only where the DNA matches it firmly. Not all rows give a size; the values are once, few, many and, for expanded clones, a class.

d_call,j_call,clone_size,v_call,cdr3_nt,cdr3_aa
TRBD2,TRBJ2-3,.,TRBV19,TGTGCCAGTAGTACTAGCGGGGGGGTAGATACGCAGTATTTT,CASSTSGGVDTQYF
.,TRBJ1-4,.,TRBV11-2,TGTGCCAGCAGCTTAGCAGGCAGGCTTAATGAAAAACTGTTTTTT,CASSLAGRLNEKLFF
TRBD1,TRBJ2-7,.,TRBV7-2,TGTGCCAGCAGCCCGGACAGGGGATCCTACGAGCAGTACTTC,CASSPDRGSYEQYF
.,TRBJ2-2,.,TRBV6-5,TGTGCCAGCAGTCACCGACAGTCCGGGGAGCTGTTTTTT,CASSHRQSGELFF
TRBD2,TRBJ2-7,once,TRBV7-8,TGTGCCAGCAGCTTGGGACTAGCCTCCTACGAGCAGTACTTC,CASSLGLASYEQYF
TRBD1,TRBJ2-7,.,TRBV5-1,TGCGCCAGCAGCTTCAGGACAGGGGTTCTCTACGAGCAGTACTTC,CASSFRTGVLYEQYF
.,TRBJ1-4,.,TRBV4-2,TGTGCCAGCAGCGACTGGGGGGGGACTAATGAAAAACTGTTTTTT,CASSDWGGTNEKLFF
.,TRBJ1-6,.,TRBV25-1,TGTGCCAGCAGTGAGCACGGACAGAATAATTCACCCCTCCACTTT,CASSEHGQNNSPLHF
TRBD1,TRBJ2-7,.,TRBV5-8,TGTGCCAGTCGTGACAGGGTGGTCGACGAGCAGTACTTC,CASRDRVVDEQYF
.,TRBJ1-4,.,TRBV28,TGTGCCAGCAGTTCCGCCAGGGCAACTAATGAAAAACTGTTTTTT,CASSSARATNEKLFF
.,TRBJ2-3,.,TRBV9,TGTGCCAGCAGCGTAAATCGAAGGGGGGGCAGTGGCACAGATACGCAGTATTTT,CASSVNRRGGSGTDTQYF
.,TRBJ2-7,few,TRBV30,TGTGCCTGGAGCTCCCCGGGGGTCTACGAGCAGTACTTC,CAWSSPGVYEQYF
.,TRBJ2-5,.,TRBV19,TGTGCCAGTAGTCAGGGTCGCCAAGAGACCCAGTACTTC,CASSQGRQETQYF
.,TRBJ1-4,.,TRBV28,TGTGCCAGCATTCATGGGGGGTGGAGGGGAAAACTGTTTTTT,CASIHGGWRGKLFF
.,TRBJ1-1,.,TRBV28,TGTGCCAGCAGTTTAACGGGGGGCATCACTGAAGCTTTCTTT,CASSLTGGITEAFF
.,TRBJ2-2,once,TRBV7-9,TGTGCCAGCAGCTCTCCACTGGGGGGGCCCGGGGAGCTGTTTTTT,CASSSPLGGPGELFF
.,TRBJ2-2,.,TRBV5-1,TGCGCCAGCAGCCTATATGTGACGAACACCGGGGAGCTGTTTTTT,CASSLYVTNTGELFF
.,TRBJ2-2,.,TRBV9,TGTGCCAGCACCCAAATCCCAGGGACCGGGGAGCTGTTTTTT,CASTQIPGTGELFF
TRBD1,TRBJ2-7,.,TRBV7-9,TGTGCCAGCAGCCAACGGGACAGACCCTACGAGCAGTACTTC,CASSQRDRPYEQYF
.,TRBJ1-2,.,TRBV2,TGTGCCAGCAAACCCGACAGACAATACTATGGCTACACCTTC,CASKPDRQYYGYTF
.,TRBJ1-4,.,TRBV19,TGTGCCAGTAGTATAGCTGCGGGAACTAATGAAAAACTGTTTTTT,CASSIAAGTNEKLFF
.,TRBJ1-2,.,TRBV7-2,TGTGCCAGCAGCTTAGCCAACCCAGGGTCCGGGGGCTACACCTTC,CASSLANPGSGGYTF
TRBD1,TRBJ1-4,.,TRBV5-1,TGCGCCAGCAGCCCTGACAGGGGGCCGGGTGAAAAACTGTTTTTT,CASSPDRGPGEKLFF
.,TRBJ2-2,.,TRBV6-1,TGTGCCAGCAGGACCGCGGGACTTAACACCGGGGAGCTGTTTTTT,CASRTAGLNTGELFF
.,TRBJ1-1,.,TRBV27,TGTGCCAGCAGTTTATCGTCCGGGATTAACACTGAAGCTTTCTTT,CASSLSSGINTEAFF
TRBD1,TRBJ1-5,.,TRBV5-1,TGCGCCAGCAGCTCGGGGACAGGGAGCGGGCAGCCCCAGCATTTT,CASSSGTGSGQPQHF
.,TRBJ2-3,.,TRBV7-7,TGTGCCAGCAGCTTAGGGCGGGGCTACACAGATACGCAGTATTTT,CASSLGRGYTDTQYF
.,TRBJ1-3,once,TRBV4-2,TGTGCCAGCAGCCAAGATATAACACAGGGAGGAAACACCATATATTTT,CASSQDITQGGNTIYF
.,TRBJ1-1,.,TRBV7-3,TGTGCCAGCAGCTCATCCCGGTTGAACACTGAAGCTTTCTTT,CASSSSRLNTEAFF
TRBD1,TRBJ2-1,.,TRBV19,TGTGCCAGTAAGGGGGCTTACAATGAGCAGTTCTTC,CASKGAYNEQFF
.,TRBJ2-1,.,TRBV12-2,TGTGCAAGTCGCTCACCCGGGACTAGCGGGGGGCCAGACTACTACAATGAGCAGTTCTTC,CASRSPGTSGGPDYYNEQFF
TRBD2,TRBJ2-1,.,TRBV6-5,TGTGCCAGCAACTCAAGGAGGACTAGCGGCAATGAGCAGTTCTTC,CASNSRRTSGNEQFF
.,TRBJ1-1,.,TRBV28,TGTGCCAGCAGCCTGACAGGCTCATTCGACACTGAAGCTTTCTTT,CASSLTGSFDTEAFF
TRBD1,TRBJ1-5,few,TRBV30,TGTGCCTGGAGTCGACAGGGGGCTAATCAGCCCCAGCATTTT,CAWSRQGANQPQHF
TRBD2,TRBJ2-7,few,TRBV27,TGTGCCAGCGGATTCCGGGGGGTATACGAGCAGTACTTC,CASGFRGVYEQYF
TRBD1,TRBJ1-2,.,TRBV28,TGTGCCAGCAGTTTATCGACAGGGGAGGTCTATGGCTACACCTTC,CASSLSTGEVYGYTF
.,TRBJ2-7,.,TRBV4-3,TGCGCCAGCAGCCAAGGACTGGGCAGGGACGAGCAGTACTTC,CASSQGLGRDEQYF
.,TRBJ1-2,.,TRBV6-1,TGTGCCAGCAGTGAAAGGTTGATCAGGGGCCATGGCTACACCTTC,CASSERLIRGHGYTF
TRBD1,TRBJ1-5,.,TRBV27,TGTGCCAGCAGTCGGGACAGGGGAGGTCAGCCCCAGCATTTT,CASSRDRGGQPQHF
.,TRBJ2-1,.,TRBV18,TGTGCCAGCTCACCGGGTAGGGGATCCTACAATGAGCAGTTCTTC,CASSPGRGSYNEQFF
TRBD1,TRBJ1-1,.,TRBV6-1,TGTGCCAGCAGTTCCGGGACAGTGAACACTGAAGCTTTCTTT,CASSSGTVNTEAFF
TRBD2,TRBJ2-5,.,TRBV5-4,TGTGCCAGCAGCTTAAGGGGAGGGGAGACCCAGTACTTC,CASSLRGGETQYF
.,TRBJ1-6,.,TRBV2,TGTGCCAGCAGTGCTTGGCCGGGGGATAATTCACCCCTCCACTTT,CASSAWPGDNSPLHF
TRBD1,TRBJ2-6,.,TRBV6-6,TGTGCCAGCAGGATTAGGGGGCCTGGGGCCAACGTCCTGACTTTC,CASRIRGPGANVLTF
TRBD1,TRBJ1-1,few,TRBV5-6,TGTGCCAGCAGTGGGGACAGGACTACTGAAGCTTTCTTT,CASSGDRTTEAFF
.,TRBJ2-3,.,TRBV6-1,TGTGCCAGCAGTGGATGGGGGACACCCACCAGGAGCACAGATACGCAGTATTTT,CASSGWGTPTRSTDTQYF
.,TRBJ1-3,once,TRBV4-3,TGCGCCAGCAGCCAAGAACAGGGTCGTGGAAACACCATATATTTT,CASSQEQGRGNTIYF
.,TRBJ1-4,.,TRBV28,TGTGCCAGCAGTTTTCTCAGGGGCGAGGGAAAACTGTTTTTT,CASSFLRGEGKLFF
.,TRBJ1-1,.,TRBV28,TGTGCCAGCAGTTTCGGGAGGGGATGGGGCACTGAAGCTTTCTTT,CASSFGRGWGTEAFF
TRBD1,TRBJ2-1,.,TRBV28,TGTGCCAGCCGGCGCCAGGGGGCGCGGGGTGAGCAGTTCTTC,CASRRQGARGEQFF
TRBD2,TRBJ2-7,.,TRBV5-1,TGCGCCAGCAGCTTGGCAACTATCGGGAGGGCCGGCGAGCAGTACTTC,CASSLATIGRAGEQYF
.,TRBJ2-1,.,TRBV9,TGTGCCAGCAGCGCCGGGGTAACCTACAATGAGCAGTTCTTC,CASSAGVTYNEQFF
.,TRBJ2-7,few,TRBV5-6,TGTGCCAGCGGTATAGGGGGTGACGAGCAGTACTTC,CASGIGGDEQYF
TRBD1,TRBJ1-1,.,TRBV5-8,TGTGCCAGCAGCACCGGGACAGCGAACACTGAAGCTTTCTTT,CASSTGTANTEAFF
TRBD2,TRBJ2-5,.,TRBV5-1,TGCGCCAGCAGCTTGCTAGCTAGCGGACAAGAGACCCAGTACTTC,CASSLLASGQETQYF
.,TRBJ1-1,once,TRBV28,TGTGCCAGCCGACGGAACCCAACGGGTGAAGCTTTCTTT,CASRRNPTGEAFF
.,TRBJ1-4,few,TRBV7-7,TGTGCTAGCAGCTTAGCGGGTAGGGGCCGCGGATTGGAAAAACTGTTTTTT,CASSLAGRGRGLEKLFF